These 18 T cell receptor beta chains originate from one sample sequenced in a study of blood T cell repertoires in COVID-19. Generated by immunoSEQ multiplex PCR, the TCRdb table keeps only in-frame clones and is missing some. This sample carries under 350,000 clones, around 89% of them seen once, and the ten largest clones take approximately 4.2%. The sequencing input was peripheral blood. The receptor set was obtained from a man aged 35-49 years with acute or convalescent COVID-19.

The rearrangement uses TRBV28 and TRBJ1-2, with D possibly TRBD1 on 6 matching bases. The CDR3 spans 15 residues. V was trimmed by 6 bases and J by 5 bases, leaving 19 bases between them. Germline lookup yields CDR1 MDHEN and CDR2 SYDVKM. The CDR3 nucleotides read TGTGCCAGCAGACCGACGGGGGGCGCGGGATATGGCTACACCTTC. This gives the protein CASRPTGGAGYGYTF.

This sequence joins TRBV30 and TRBJ2-4, with TRBD1 identical over 8 bases. The CDR3 contains 16 residues. V was clipped by 3 bases and J by 0 bases; unmatched bases: 7. Per the germline V gene, CDR1 is GTSNPN and CDR2 is SVGIG (reference sequence). The CDR3 spells CAWRAGGLLAKNIQYF. DNA for the CDR3: TGTGCCTGGAGGGCAGGGGGCTTACTAGCCAAAAACATTCAGTACTTC. The full variable domain, completed using reference TRBV30 and TRBJ2-4, is SQTIHQWPATLVQPVGSPLSLECTVEGTSNPNLYWYRQAAGRGLQLLFYSVGIGQISSEVPQNLSASRPQDRQFILSSKKLLLSDSGFYLCAWRAGGLLAKNIQYFGAGTRLSVL.

This chain uses TRBV6-6 with TRBJ1-1; D gene unclear. V gave up 4 bases and J gave up 5 bases, with 11 bases separating them. Germline lookup yields CDR1 MNHNY and CDR2 SVGAGI (reference sequence). This CDR3 has 13 residues. CDR3 residues: CASSSALETEAFF. In nucleotides, the CDR3 is TGTGCCAGCAGTTCTGCGCTGGAGACTGAAGCTTTCTTT.

The rearrangement links TRBV11-2 to TRBJ2-3; maybe TRBD1 (6 bases). CDR3 length: 14 residues. The germline V gene encodes CDR1 SGHAT and CDR2 FQNNGV. V shed 3 bases and J shed 7 bases, with 14 bases lying between them. The CDR3 DNA follows: TGTGCCAGCAGCTTTATCTTACAGGGCCATACGCAGTATTTT. Its translation is CASSFILQGHTQYF.

The sample holds one count of this clone. This chain uses TRBV5-6 with TRBJ2-2; TRBD1 matches 7 bases. J gave up 6 bases and V 3 bases, and 8 bases lay outside the gene matches. Germline V gene sequence: CDR1 SGHDT, CDR2 YYEEEE. The CDR3 extends over 15 amino acids. CDR3 protein: CASSSDRAPAGELFF. In DNA form, the CDR3 reads TGTGCCAGCAGCTCCGACAGGGCCCCCGCCGGGGAGCTGTTTTTT.

The rearrangement joins TRBV2 to TRBJ1-1, with 7 nucleotides matching TRBD1. V dropped 7 bases and J dropped 1; count of bases not matched to a gene: 9. Germline CDR1 SNHLY, CDR2 FYNNEI. This CDR3 has 15 amino acids. The CDR3 region has the DNA TGTGCCAGCATCGAGGAGGGGGCAGGGAACACTGAAGCTTTCTTT. Translation gives CASIEEGAGNTEAFF.

This sequence joins TRBV7-8 and TRBJ1-2; D gene unclear. The CDR3 is 13 residues long. Trimming left V 5 bases short and J 4 bases short, with 11 bases between. CDR1 and CDR2 from the germline V gene are SGHVS and FQNEAQ. The CDR3 DNA reads as TGTGCCAGCAGCAATCTTGCGAGCTATGGCTACACCTTC. Its translation: CASSNLASYGYTF.

The chain links TRBV2 to TRBJ2-7; D perhaps matches TRBD1 (5 bases). The germline V and J ends were trimmed by 3 bases and 2 bases, with 11 bases remaining between them. This CDR3 has 14 residues. Germline V gene lookup returns CDR1 SNHLY and CDR2 FYNNEI. CDR3 coding DNA: TGTGCCAGCAGTGATCCTCAAGGGGCCTACGAGCAGTACTTC. It yields the protein CASSDPQGAYEQYF.

The chain joins TRBV5-5 to TRBJ2-7; no reliable D call. The germline gives CDR1 SGHKS, CDR2 YYEKEE (reference sequence). The CDR3 has 12 amino acids. V was trimmed by 2 bases and J by 6 bases, leaving 9 bases between them. The CDR3: CASSLHLLEQYF. Written as DNA, the CDR3 is TGTGCCAGCAGCTTACATCTCCTCGAGCAGTACTTC.

The rearrangement joins TRBV7-3 to TRBJ1-6; TRBD1 aligns across 7 bases. Germline lookup yields CDR1 SGHTA and CDR2 FQGTGA. CDR3 length: 15 amino acids. Trimming at V came to 2 bases and at J to 7 bases, leaving 5 bases not matched to a gene. The CDR3 DNA reads TGTGCCAGCAGCTTATCGGGACAGCCAAATTCACCCCTCCACTTT. Amino acids: CASSLSGQPNSPLHF.

The chain recombines TRBV10-3 with TRBJ2-7; 9 nucleotides line up with TRBD1. The CDR3 contains 16 residues. V dropped 2 bases and J dropped 4; count of bases not matched to a gene: 9. Germline values: CDR1 ENHRY, CDR2 SYGVKD. CDR3 residues: CAISETGTGNLYEQYF. The CDR3 DNA follows: TGTGCCATCAGTGAGACCGGGACAGGGAATTTATACGAGCAGTACTTC.

This chain joins TRBV7-9 and TRBJ1-6; D perhaps matches TRBD1 (6 bases). CDR1 SEHNR and CDR2 FQNEAQ come from the germline V gene (reference sequence). There are 14 residues in the CDR3. V lost 4 bases and J lost 9, with 13 bases in between. The CDR3 is CASSSEGGGSPLHF. DNA for the CDR3: TGTGCCAGCAGCTCCGAGGGAGGGGGTTCACCCCTCCACTTT.

V and J are TRBV5-1 and TRBJ1-1, with 10 nucleotides matching TRBD1. This CDR3 is 15 amino acids long. The germline V gene has CDR1 SGHRS and CDR2 YFSETQ. Losses at the gene ends were 4 bases for V and 1 base for J; bases not matched to a gene: 4. CDR3 in DNA: TGCGCCAGCAGCCCACGACAGGGGGCGAACACTGAAGCTTTCTTT. It codes for CASSPRQGANTEAFF.

This clone was seen a few times. This chain joins TRBV11-2 and TRBJ2-1, with D possibly TRBD1 on 5 matching bases. V lost 5 bases and J lost 12, with 17 bases in between. CDR1 is SGHAT and CDR2 is FQNNGV in the germline V gene. The length of the CDR3 is 13 residues. CDR3 bases: TGTGCCAGCAGCCCCTCGGGCAGGGTGGGGCAGTTCTTC. This codes for CASSPSGRVGQFF.

The rearrangement links TRBV19 to TRBJ1-6; D unclear. This CDR3 comprises 12 residues. The germline V gene has CDR1 LNHDA and CDR2 SQIVND (reference sequence). The V end lost 3 bases, the J end lost 12 bases, and 9 bases lay between the germline ends. CDR3 residues: CASSMGIRPLHF. Here the CDR3 DNA reads TGTGCCAGTAGTATGGGCATTAGACCCCTCCACTTT.

This sequence joins TRBV28 and TRBJ1-2, with TRBD1 matching 7 bases. Germline trimming cut 8 bases from V and 8 bases from J; bases unmatched to any gene: 17. The CDR3 is 15 amino acids. In germline, CDR1 is MDHEN, CDR2 SYDVKM. This CDR3 is CASGSLTGTSLGYTF. DNA for the CDR3: TGTGCCAGCGGGTCTTTGACAGGGACGAGTTTGGGCTACACCTTC.

In regard to this clone: The same CDR3 arises from other DNA sequences in this sample as well. V is TRBV12-3 or TRBV12-4 and J is TRBJ2-7, with TRBD2 matching 7 bases. The CDR3 sequence is 13 residues long. Losses at the gene ends were 3 bases for V and 3 bases for J; bases not matched to a gene: 2. CDR3 bases: TGTGCCAGCAGTTTCGGGGAGGGCTACGAGCAGTACTTC. Encoded protein: CASSFGEGYEQYF.

The genes are TRBV4-2 and TRBJ2-2, with 8 nucleotides matching TRBD1. With V trimmed by 4 bases and J by 3 bases, 10 bases remained unmatched. The CDR3 loop spans 17 amino acids. Germline CDR1 LGHNA, CDR2 YNFKEQ. CDR3 protein: CASSRTQGGEDTGELFF. The DNA for the CDR3 is TGTGCCAGCAGCCGGACACAGGGGGGAGAGGACACCGGGGAGCTGTTTTTT.